Presented here are 20 T cell receptor beta chains from one specimen sequenced in a study of T cell repertoires in cytomegalovirus infection (dated by TCRdb to between 2018 and 2021). Sequenced on an Illumina HiSeq 1500. TCRdb reprocessing: public reads trimmed at Q25 with fastp, clones called with MiXCR, in-frame beta chains kept. Merged by CDR3 protein, the rows form single entries marked with the most common genes and DNA. The sample table holds under 850,000 distinct CDR3 sequences, of which approximately 40% were seen once. Under 3% of the sample lies in the top ten. The sequenced sample was PBMCs. Every receptor here comes from a human donor in good health (CMV status not recorded). Some clones in this sample may be carry-over from other donors' samples.

The gene calls are TRBV28 and TRBJ1-2, with a possible D match to TRBD1 (5 bases). The CDR3 contains 17 residues. Deletions cut 5 bases from V and 0 bases from J, with 19 bases between. CDR1 and CDR2 from the germline V gene are MDHEN and SYDVKM. The CDR3 here is CASSRRVGGLSNYGYTF. The CDR3 DNA is TGTGCCAGCAGTCGCAGAGTGGGGGGTCTATCTAACTATGGCTACACCTTC.

The V gene is TRBV6-5, the J gene TRBJ1-1; D is ambiguous. The V gene lost 7 bases and the J gene lost 3 bases, with 6 bases spanning the gap. Germline V gene lookup returns CDR1 MNHEY and CDR2 SVGAGI. The CDR3 consists of 11 residues. The CDR3 reads CASKGYTEAFF. The CDR3 nucleotides are TGTGCCAGCAAAGGATACACTGAAGCTTTCTTT.

The J gene is TRBJ2-1, the V gene TRBV20-1; TRBD2 matches at 8 bases. This CDR3 has 20 amino acids. Germline lookup yields CDR1 DFQATT and CDR2 SNEGSKA (reference sequence). V dropped 5 bases and J dropped 0; count of bases not matched to a gene: 21. The CDR3 loop reads CSAPARIRGGPMSSYNEQFF. The DNA of the CDR3 is TGCAGTGCTCCCGCCCGAATTCGGGGGGGCCCTATGAGCTCCTACAATGAGCAGTTCTTC.

This clonotype has more than one count but fewer than ten. The chain combines TRBV7-2 with TRBJ2-1; a weak D match, TRBD2 (6 bases). This CDR3 is 16 amino acids long. V was cut by 5 bases and J by 5 bases, with 19 bases left in between. The germline CDR1 and CDR2 sequences are SGHTA and FQGNSA. The DNA for the CDR3 is TGTGCCAGCAGCCCTGGGACTTCTCGGTTAAACAATGAGCAGTTCTTC. Amino acids: CASSPGTSRLNNEQFF.

This sequence joins TRBV20-1 and TRBJ1-1; possible D gene TRBD1, 6 bases. With 8 bases removed from V and 0 bases from J, the gap between germline ends came to 16 bases. CDR1 is DFQATT, CDR2 SNEGSKA, per germline (reference sequence). The CDR3 has 14 amino acids. CDR3 nucleotides: TGCAGTTCTGAAGCTGGGACACTGAACACTGAAGCTTTCTTT. This encodes CSSEAGTLNTEAFF.

This clonotype was found a few times. The CDR3 region has the DNA TGTGCCAGCAGTTACTGGGACGAGCAGTACTTC. It is translated as CASSYWDEQYF. V usage is TRBV6-6 and J usage is TRBJ2-7; D gene ambiguous. The CDR3 loop spans 11 amino acids. The germline CDR1 and CDR2 sequences are MNHNY and SVGAGI (reference sequence). Trimming cost V 1 base and J 5 bases, with 3 bases left between them.

Only one count was recorded for this clonotype. The chain links TRBV20-1 to TRBJ2-7; 10 bases agree with TRBD2. V gave up 3 bases and J gave up 5 bases; unmatched junction bases: 10. This CDR3 region has 15 residues. CDR1 and CDR2 (germline): DFQATT, SNEGSKA (reference sequence). The CDR3 nucleotides read TGCAGTGCTAGTAGGCCTAGCGGGAGCTTCCACGAGCAGTACTTC. Protein: CSASRPSGSFHEQYF.

This clonotype came up a few times. V gene TRBV5-4 combines with J gene TRBJ2-5; 9 nucleotides match TRBD1. With 6 bases clipped from V and 0 bases from J, the junction kept 9 bases outside the gene matches. The CDR3 length is 16 residues. Germline V gene sequence: CDR1 SGHNT, CDR2 YYREEE (reference sequence). Here the CDR3 reads CASTTTGGTYQETQYF. The CDR3 nucleotides are TGTGCCAGCACCACGACAGGGGGGACGTACCAAGAGACCCAGTACTTC. Full variable domain (rest looked up from reference TRBV5-4 and TRBJ2-5): ETGVTQSPTHLIKTRGQQVTLRCSSQSGHNTVSWYQQALGQGPQFIFQYYREEENGRGNFPPRFSGLQFPNYSSELNVNALELDDSALYLCASTTTGGTYQETQYFGPGTRLLVL.

Concerning this clonotype: One end of the junction varies from germline; a read error may be responsible. The chain has TRBV15 and TRBJ1-4; TRBD1 is a possible D gene (5 bases). Germline values: CDR1 LNHNV, CDR2 YYDKDF (reference sequence). This CDR3 is 14 amino acids long. CDR3 loop: CATSRDRSGTAQGF. DNA of the CDR3: TGTGCCACCAGCAGAGACCGATCCGGGACCGCGCAGGGTTTT. The full variable domain, rest sourced from reference TRBV15 and TRBJ1-4, is DAMVIQNPRYQVTQFGKPVTLSCSQTLNHNVMYWYQQKSSQAPKLLFHYYDKDFNNEADTPDNFQSRRPNTSFCFLDIRSPGLGDTAMYLCATSRDRSGTAQGFGSGTQLSVL.

This clonotype was found a few times. This chain joins TRBV20-1 and TRBJ1-6; possible D gene TRBD1, 5 bases. CDR3 length: 16 amino acids. The V gene's germline CDR1 is DFQATT and CDR2 SNEGSKA (reference sequence). Trimming stripped 6 bases from V and 9 bases from J, with 24 bases between. The CDR3, as DNA: TGCAGTGCCAAGGGACTGGCGGCGGGATTTCGTTCACCCCTCCACTTT. Translation gives CSAKGLAAGFRSPLHF.

The chain recombines TRBV5-1 with TRBJ2-7; D possibly corresponds to TRBD1 (5 bases). The CDR3 consists of 14 residues. V lost 1 base, J lost 6 bases, and 14 bases lay in between. CDR1 SGHRS and CDR2 YFSETQ come from the germline V gene. The CDR3 sequence is CASSLNPGIFEQYF. The DNA for the CDR3 is TGCGCCAGCAGCTTGAATCCAGGGATCTTCGAGCAGTACTTC.

This clonotype was detected a few times. The gene calls are TRBV20-1 and TRBJ2-1, with D perhaps being TRBD1 or TRBD2 (5 bases each). CDR3 size: 13 residues. V lost 4 bases and J lost 10, with 17 bases in between. The germline gives CDR1 DFQATT, CDR2 SNEGSKA (reference sequence). The CDR3 here is CSATLIGGSEQFF. CDR3 bases: TGCAGTGCTACCTTAATTGGGGGAAGCGAGCAGTTCTTC.

The rearrangement uses TRBV29-1 and TRBJ1-2, with 7 positions matching TRBD1. Germline lookup yields CDR1 SQVTM and CDR2 ANQGSEA. CDR3 size: 13 residues. V gave up 0 bases and J gave up 8 bases; unmatched junction bases: 6. The CDR3 coding sequence is TGCAGCGTTGAAGATCGAGGGGGCATAGGCTACACCTTC. Encoded protein: CSVEDRGGIGYTF.

The V and J genes are TRBV11-1 and TRBJ2-3, with 13 nucleotides matching TRBD2. Germline CDR1 is SGHAT and CDR2 is FQDESV (reference sequence). Trimming at V came to 4 bases and at J to 2 bases, leaving 9 bases not matched to a gene. This CDR3 is 18 amino acids long. CDR3 in amino acids: CASSSPGTSGIHTDTQYF. The CDR3 nucleotides are TGTGCCAGCAGCTCCCCCGGGACTAGCGGGATTCACACAGATACGCAGTATTTT.

The sample holds a few counts of this clonotype. The V gene is TRBV7-8, the J gene TRBJ1-3; a possible D gene is TRBD1 (5 bases). V was trimmed by 3 bases and J by 3 bases, leaving 12 bases between them. CDR1 is SGHVS, CDR2 FQNEAQ, per germline. The CDR3 contains 15 residues. The CDR3 sequence is CASSLEGLGGNTIYF. CDR3 DNA: TGTGCCAGCAGCTTGGAGGGGTTAGGTGGAAACACCATATATTTT.

Details on this clonotype: In this CDR3 the conserved last residue, phenylalanine or tryptophan, is missing, so a read error is likely. The rearrangement uses TRBV5-1 and TRBJ2-3, with TRBD2 matching 9 bases. Germline CDR1 reads SGHRS; CDR2 reads YFSETQ. V dropped 2 bases and J dropped 1; count of bases not matched to a gene: 2. CDR3 length: 15 amino acids. The CDR3: CASSFPSGGTDTQYL. CDR3 DNA: TGCGCCAGCAGCTTTCCTAGCGGGGGCACAGATACGCAGTATTTG.

The chain recombines TRBV5-6 with TRBJ2-5, with D perhaps being TRBD1 or TRBD2 (5 bases each). V shed 4 bases and J shed 1 base, with 11 bases lying between them. Germline CDR1 and CDR2: SGHDT and YYEEEE. This CDR3 region has 14 residues. CDR3 region: CASSLGRIQETQYF. CDR3 bases: TGTGCCAGCAGCCTGGGACGTATCCAAGAGACCCAGTACTTC.

A few counts support this clonotype. J is TRBJ1-1 and V is TRBV24-1; no reliable D call. V lost 8 bases to trimming and J lost 8 bases, with 5 bases between them. Germline assignment: CDR1 KGHDR and CDR2 SFDVKD. The CDR3 spans 9 residues. The CDR3: CATTGEAFF. CDR3 sequence (DNA): TGTGCCACCACGGGCGAAGCTTTCTTT.

This clonotype was counted only a few times. This chain connects TRBV20-1 to TRBJ1-3, with D perhaps TRBD1 (6 bases). The V end lost 6 bases, the J end lost 3 bases, and 12 bases lay between the germline ends. Looked up from germline, CDR1 is DFQATT and CDR2 is SNEGSKA (reference sequence). The CDR3 spans 13 residues. The CDR3, as DNA: TGCAGTGCCATCACAGGGAGTGGAAACACCATATATTTT. As protein: CSAITGSGNTIYF.

This clonotype has only a few counts. The chain recombines TRBV27 with TRBJ2-3; D is perhaps TRBD2 (6 bases). The CDR3 totals 16 residues. From germline, CDR1 is MNHEY and CDR2 SMNVEV (reference sequence). Trimming removed 2 bases at V and 2 bases at J, with 14 bases between. CDR3 sequence (DNA): TGTGCCAGCAGTTTAAGACGGGGGACTTACACAGATACGCAGTATTTT. It is translated as CASSLRRGTYTDTQYF.